The clone carrying this TCR beta chain showed up many times. The antigen remains undetermined. This specimen belongs to a study of regulatory T cells in long-lasting Graves disease. General study results and limits: Persistent Graves' patients showed a TCR diversity that was lower than that of newly diagnosed ones.

Investigators prepared the TCR beta libraries by applying iRepertoire HTBI primers and Arm-PCR of CDR3 regions. MiXCR, applied by TCRdb to the multiplex PCR reads, yields one record per CDR3 protein. The table lists approximately 440,000 distinct CDR3 sequences, around 15% of them singletons, with 12% in the top ten. Stated time point: newly diagnosed GD, antithyroid drugs for less than 3 months. The TCR library was made from RNA that had been extracted from PBMCs in TRIzol. CDR1 is SGHRS, CDR2 YFSETQ, per germline. This CDR3 is built from 16 residues. V trimming: 0 bases; J trimming: 2 bases; junction bases outside the gene matches: 5. These same data were also listed under a study on T cells in Graves' hyperthyroidism and ophthalmopathy. That source notes: A set of HTBI primers served as the primers for a first-round RT-PCR of the TCR CDR3.

The sequence came from a man in his forties with Graves disease. Sequencing was performed on peripheral blood mononuclear cells (PBMCs), taken at new diagnosis, from a patient treated with antithyroid drugs. The gene calls are TRBV5-1 and TRBJ1-5, with TRBD1 matching 7 bases. The chain's CDR3 is CASSLDSGGGNQPQHF. CDR3 in DNA: TGCGCCAGCAGCTTGGATTCAGGGGGTGGCAATCAGCCCCAGCATTTT. Full variable domain (remainder filled in from reference TRBV5-1 and TRBJ1-5): KAGVTQTPRYLIKTRGQQVTLSCSPISGHRSVSWYQQTPGQGLQFLFEYFSETQRNKGNFPGRFSGRQFSNSRSEMNVSTLELGDSALYLCASSLDSGGGNQPQHFGDGTRLSIL.